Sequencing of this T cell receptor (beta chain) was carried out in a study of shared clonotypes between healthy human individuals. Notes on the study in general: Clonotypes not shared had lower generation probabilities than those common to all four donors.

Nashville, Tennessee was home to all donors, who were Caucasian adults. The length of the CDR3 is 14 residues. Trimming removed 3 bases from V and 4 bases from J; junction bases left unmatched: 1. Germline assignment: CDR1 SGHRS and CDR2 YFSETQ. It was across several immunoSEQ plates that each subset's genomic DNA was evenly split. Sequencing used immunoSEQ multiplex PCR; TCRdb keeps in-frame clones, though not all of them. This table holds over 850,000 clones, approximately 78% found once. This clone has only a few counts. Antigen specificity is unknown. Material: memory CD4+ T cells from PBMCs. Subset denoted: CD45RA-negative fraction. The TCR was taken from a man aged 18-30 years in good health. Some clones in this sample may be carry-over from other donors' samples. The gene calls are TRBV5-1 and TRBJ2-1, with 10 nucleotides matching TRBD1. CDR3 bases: TGCGCCAGCAGCTCGGGACAGGGGTACAATGAGCAGTTCTTC. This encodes CASSSGQGYNEQFF.